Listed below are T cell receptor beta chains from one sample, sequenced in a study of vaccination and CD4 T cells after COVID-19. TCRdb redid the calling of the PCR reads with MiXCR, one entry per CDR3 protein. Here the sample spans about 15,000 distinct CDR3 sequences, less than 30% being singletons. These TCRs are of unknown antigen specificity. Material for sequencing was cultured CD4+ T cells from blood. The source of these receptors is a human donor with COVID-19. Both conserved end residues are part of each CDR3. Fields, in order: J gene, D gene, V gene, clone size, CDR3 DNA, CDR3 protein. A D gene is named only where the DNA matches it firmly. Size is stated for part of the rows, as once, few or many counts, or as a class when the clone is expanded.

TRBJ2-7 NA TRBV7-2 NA TGTGCCAGCAGCTCCGGCAGTCGCGAGCAGTACTTC CASSSGSREQYF
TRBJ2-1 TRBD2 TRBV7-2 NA TGTGCCAGCGTACGGGGGCGGGGGGGGATTGGTGAGCAGTTCTTC CASVRGRGGIGEQFF
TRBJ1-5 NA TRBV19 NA TGTGCCAGTAGCTTCGATTACAGTAGCAATCAGCCCCAGCATTTT CASSFDYSSNQPQHF
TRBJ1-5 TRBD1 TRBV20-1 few TGCAGTGCTAGACGTCAGAACAGGGGTTACAATCAGCCCCAGCATTTT CSARRQNRGYNQPQHF
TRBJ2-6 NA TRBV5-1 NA TGCGCCAGCAGTCTGACGCAGTTCGGCGTCTCTGGGGCCAACGTCCTGACTTTC CASSLTQFGVSGANVLTF
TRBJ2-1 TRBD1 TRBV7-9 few TGTGCCAGCAGCGGTCGGACTTCAGGGACAGGGGTATACAATGAGCAGTTCTTC CASSGRTSGTGVYNEQFF
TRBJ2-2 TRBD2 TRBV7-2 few TGTGCCAGCAGCTTAGATCCGGGGGGGTCCGGGGAGCTGTTTTTT CASSLDPGGSGELFF
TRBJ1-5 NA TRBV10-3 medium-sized TGTGCCATCAGTGACGGGGGTGCGCCCCAGCATTTT CAISDGGAPQHF
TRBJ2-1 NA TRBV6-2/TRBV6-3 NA TGTGCCAGCAGACACGGTGGGTCGGTTGACGAGCAGTTCTTC CASRHGGSVDEQFF
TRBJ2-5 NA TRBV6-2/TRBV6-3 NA TGTGCCAGCAGTTACGGGCAGACCCAGTACTTC CASSYGQTQYF
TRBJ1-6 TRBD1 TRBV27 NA TGTGCCAGCGCGGGACAGTACTATAATTCACCCCTCCACTTT CASAGQYYNSPLHF
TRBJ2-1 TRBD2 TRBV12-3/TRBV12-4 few TGTGCCAGCAGTAGGACTAGCGGGGGGACAAATGAGCAGTTCTTC CASSRTSGGTNEQFF
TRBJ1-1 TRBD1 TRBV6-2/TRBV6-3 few TGTGCCAGCAGTTACCAGGGGGGGAACACTGAAGCTTTCTTT CASSYQGGNTEAFF
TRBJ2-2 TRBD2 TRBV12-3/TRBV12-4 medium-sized TGTGCCAGCAGCCTTAGCGGGACAAAGAACACCGGGGAGCTGTTTTTT CASSLSGTKNTGELFF
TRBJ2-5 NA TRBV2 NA TGTGCCAGCAGTTTGCCGGGGGAAAAGACCCAGTACTTC CASSLPGEKTQYF
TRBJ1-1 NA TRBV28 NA TGTGCCAGCACCCCGGTGGGGTTCACTGAAGCTTTCTTT CASTPVGFTEAFF
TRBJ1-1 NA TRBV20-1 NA TGCAGTGCTAGAGTTCGGGGGAATGGCACTGAAGCTTTCTTT CSARVRGNGTEAFF
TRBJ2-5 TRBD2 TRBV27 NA TGTGCCAGCAGACAGACAGGGGTCTGGGGACTAGCGGGGGCTGTAAGCCAAGAGACCCAGTACTTC CASRQTGVWGLAGAVSQETQYF